Shown below are 14 T cell receptor beta chains from a single sample sequenced in a study of blood T cell repertoires in COVID-19. Repertoires were generated with immunoSEQ multiplex PCR, while TCRdb's copy carries only in-frame clones and drops some. The sample lists 53,000 or so clones; 65% to 80% were seen once. The sample consisted of peripheral blood. The receptors derive from a man between 65 and 85 years old with active or convalescent COVID-19.

This chain links TRBV21-1 with TRBJ2-7; the table calls TRBD1, which could not be checked here. TRBV21-1 is labeled a pseudogene. There are 15 residues in the CDR3. The CDR3 is CASSKWGTGGDEQYF. In DNA, the CDR3 is TGTGCCAGCAGCAAATGGGGGACAGGTGGCGACGAGCAGTACTTC.

This clone has ten or more counts. V gene TRBV19 combines with J gene TRBJ2-7, with a possible D match to TRBD1 (7 bases). Germline values: CDR1 LNHDA, CDR2 SQIVND (reference sequence). This CDR3 comprises 15 residues. V was clipped by 2 bases and J by 7 bases, with 18 bases between them. CDR3 loop: CASSISRQGGREQYF. CDR3 nucleotide sequence: TGTGCCAGTAGTATATCGAGACAGGGAGGTCGAGAGCAGTACTTC.

In DNA form, the CDR3 reads TGTGCCTGGAGCCTACAGGGGGTTACTGAAGCTTTCTTT. The encoded protein is CAWSLQGVTEAFF. V gene TRBV30 combines with J gene TRBJ1-1; 8 bases match TRBD1. CDR3 length: 13 residues. The V and J ends lost 3 bases and 5 bases, in that order; junction bases with no gene match: 5. The germline V gene encodes CDR1 GTSNPN and CDR2 SVGIG (reference sequence).

A few counts support this clone. The rearrangement links TRBV11-1 to TRBJ1-1; tentative D call: TRBD1 (6 bases). There are 15 residues in the CDR3. Trimming took off 6 bases at V and 7 bases at J, with 21 bases between the two ends. Germline lookup yields CDR1 SGHAT and CDR2 FQDESV (reference sequence). This chain's CDR3 is CASSPAGGVFGEAFF. In nucleotides, the CDR3 is TGTGCCAGCAGTCCGGCGGGGGGCGTCTTTGGTGAAGCTTTCTTT.

This clone appeared a single time. This chain links TRBV6-1 with TRBJ2-6; unclear D gene. The CDR3 runs to 15 residues. V shed 2 bases and J shed 2 bases, with 7 bases lying between them. CDR1 is MNHNS, CDR2 SASEGT, per germline. The DNA for the CDR3 is TGTGCCAGCAGTGAATTTGAGGCTGGGGCCAACGTCCTGACTTTC. Encoded protein: CASSEFEAGANVLTF.

This chain connects TRBV24-1 to TRBJ2-5, with 9 nucleotides matching TRBD1. This CDR3 is 16 amino acids long. Germline CDR1 is KGHDR and CDR2 is SFDVKD. J lost 4 bases, V lost 4 bases, and 9 bases had no gene match. CDR3 in DNA: TGTGCCACCAGTGACCCCCGACAGGGGGTTGGAGAGACCCAGTACTTC. Translated, it gives CATSDPRQGVGETQYF.

This chain links TRBV6-5 with TRBJ1-3, with D uncertain. The V end was cut by 6 bases, the J end by 0 bases, with 9 bases between. The CDR3 is 14 residues long. The germline V gene has CDR1 MNHEY and CDR2 SVGAGI. CDR3 protein: CASRAGYSGNTIYF. Here the CDR3 DNA reads TGTGCCAGCAGAGCCGGGTACTCTGGAAACACCATATATTTT.

The J gene is TRBJ2-5, the V gene TRBV28; D is possibly TRBD2 (6 bases). The CDR3 sequence is 15 residues long. Deletions cut 5 bases from V and 5 bases from J, with 18 bases between. CDR1 and CDR2 (germline): MDHEN, SYDVKM. The CDR3 here is CASSGDSQAHETQYF. The CDR3 DNA reads TGTGCCAGCAGTGGGGACTCCCAGGCCCACGAGACCCAGTACTTC.

A few counts support this clone. The V and J genes are TRBV24-1 and TRBJ2-1, with 9 bases fitting TRBD1. The CDR3 is 16 residues long. Per germline, CDR1 KGHDR and CDR2 SFDVKD. The J segment lost 6 bases and the V segment lost 4 bases, leaving 9 bases of the junction unmatched. DNA of the CDR3: TGTGCCACCAGTGAGCCCCGGGACAGGGAAACCAATGAGCAGTTCTTC. Its protein product is CATSEPRDRETNEQFF.

This clone appeared a single time. Different DNA sequences within this sample yield the same CDR3. The chain carries TRBV30 and TRBJ1-5, with a tentative D call TRBD1 (6 bases). This CDR3 is 13 amino acids long. The germline V gene has CDR1 GTSNPN and CDR2 SVGIG (reference sequence). Trimming shortened V by 2 bases and J by 1 base, and 6 bases separated the two germline ends. The DNA of the CDR3 is TGTGCCTGGAGTACAGGGAGCAATCAGCCCCAGCATTTT. Translation: CAWSTGSNQPQHF.

The chain uses TRBV19 and TRBJ1-1; D is undetermined. Trimming cost V 5 bases and J 3 bases, with 10 bases left between them. This CDR3 has 13 amino acids. CDR1 and CDR2 (germline): LNHDA, SQIVND (reference sequence). The chain's CDR3 is CASSPSEHTEAFF. CDR3 bases: TGTGCCAGTAGTCCCTCGGAGCACACTGAAGCTTTCTTT.

This chain connects TRBV11-3 to TRBJ2-1; the match to TRBD2 covers 13 bases. V was clipped by 5 bases and J by 8 bases; unmatched bases: 9. CDR1 is SGHNT, CDR2 YENEEA, per germline. The CDR3 extends over 16 amino acids. The CDR3 coding sequence is TGTGCCAGCAGCCCTGGGACTAGCGGGGACTTGGATGAGCAGTTCTTC. As protein: CASSPGTSGDLDEQFF.

The chain uses TRBV28 and TRBJ1-2, with 12 bases fitting TRBD1. V dropped 8 bases and J dropped 4; count of bases not matched to a gene: 8. Germline CDR1 is MDHEN and CDR2 is SYDVKM. The CDR3 length is 15 residues. The CDR3 DNA reads TGTGCCAGCGGGACAGGGGGCTTCAAGGTCTATGGCTACACCTTC. As protein: CASGTGGFKVYGYTF.

This sequence joins TRBV5-1 and TRBJ2-1; tentatively, D is TRBD2 (5 bases). This CDR3 comprises 17 residues. The ends were cut back, 0 bases at V and 0 bases at J, with 13 bases in the middle. Germline CDR1 is SGHRS and CDR2 is YFSETQ. CDR3 coding DNA: TGCGCCAGCAGCTTGGGAGGGCAGACTCGCTCCTACAATGAGCAGTTCTTC. This translates into CASSLGGQTRSYNEQFF.